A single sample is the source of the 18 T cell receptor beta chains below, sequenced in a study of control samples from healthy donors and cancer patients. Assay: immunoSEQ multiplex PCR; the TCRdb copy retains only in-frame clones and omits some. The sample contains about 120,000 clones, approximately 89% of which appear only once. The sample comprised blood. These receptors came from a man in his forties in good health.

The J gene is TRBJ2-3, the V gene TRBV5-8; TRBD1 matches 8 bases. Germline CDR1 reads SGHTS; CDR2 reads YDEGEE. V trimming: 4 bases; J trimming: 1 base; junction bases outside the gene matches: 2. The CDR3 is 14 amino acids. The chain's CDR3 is CASSPTGGTDTQYF. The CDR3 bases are TGTGCCAGCAGCCCGACAGGGGGCACAGATACGCAGTATTTT.

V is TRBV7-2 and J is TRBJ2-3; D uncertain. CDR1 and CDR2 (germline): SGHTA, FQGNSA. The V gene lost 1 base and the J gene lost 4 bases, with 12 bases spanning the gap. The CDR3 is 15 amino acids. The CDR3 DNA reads TGTGCCAGCAGCTTAGTGGGAATTAGGGCAGATACGCAGTATTTT. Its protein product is CASSLVGIRADTQYF.

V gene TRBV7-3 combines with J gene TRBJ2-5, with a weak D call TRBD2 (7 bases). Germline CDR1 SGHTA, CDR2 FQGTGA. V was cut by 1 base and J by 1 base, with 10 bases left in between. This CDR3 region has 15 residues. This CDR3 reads CASSLNAGAQETQYF. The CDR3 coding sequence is TGTGCCAGCAGCTTAAATGCGGGGGCCCAAGAGACCCAGTACTTC.

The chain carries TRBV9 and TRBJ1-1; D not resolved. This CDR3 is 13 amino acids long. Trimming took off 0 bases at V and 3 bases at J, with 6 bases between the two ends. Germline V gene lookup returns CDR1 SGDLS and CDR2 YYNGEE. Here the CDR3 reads CASSVEADTEAFF. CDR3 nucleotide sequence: TGTGCCAGCAGCGTAGAGGCGGACACTGAAGCTTTCTTT.

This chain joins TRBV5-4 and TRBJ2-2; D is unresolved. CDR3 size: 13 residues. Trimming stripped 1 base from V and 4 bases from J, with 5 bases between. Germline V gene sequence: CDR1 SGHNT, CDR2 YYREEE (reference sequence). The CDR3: CASSLYSTGELFF. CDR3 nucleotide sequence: TGTGCCAGCAGCTTGTATAGCACCGGGGAGCTGTTTTTT.

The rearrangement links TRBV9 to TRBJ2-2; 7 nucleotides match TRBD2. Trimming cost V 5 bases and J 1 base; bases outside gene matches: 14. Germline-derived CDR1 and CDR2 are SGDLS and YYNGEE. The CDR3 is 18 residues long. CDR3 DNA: TGTGCCAGCAGTGCCAATCGCGGACTAGAAATGAACACCGGGGAGCTGTTTTTT. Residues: CASSANRGLEMNTGELFF.

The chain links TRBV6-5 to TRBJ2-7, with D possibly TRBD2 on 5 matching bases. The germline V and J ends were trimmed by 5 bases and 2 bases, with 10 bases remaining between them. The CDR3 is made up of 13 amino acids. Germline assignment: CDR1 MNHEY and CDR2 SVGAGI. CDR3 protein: CASSPTAAYEQYF. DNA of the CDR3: TGTGCCAGCAGTCCAACAGCGGCCTACGAGCAGTACTTC.

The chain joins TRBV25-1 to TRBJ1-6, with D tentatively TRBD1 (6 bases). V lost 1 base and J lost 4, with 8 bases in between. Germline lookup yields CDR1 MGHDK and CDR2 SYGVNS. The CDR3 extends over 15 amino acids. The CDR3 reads CASSELDSYNSPLHF. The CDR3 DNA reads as TGTGCCAGCAGTGAATTGGACAGTTATAATTCACCCCTCCACTTT.

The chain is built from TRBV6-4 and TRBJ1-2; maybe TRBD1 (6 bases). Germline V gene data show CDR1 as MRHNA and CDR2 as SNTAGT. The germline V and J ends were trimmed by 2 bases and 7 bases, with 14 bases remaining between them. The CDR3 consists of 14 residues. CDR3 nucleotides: TGTGCCAGCAGTGACGCGCCACAGGGTTTTGGCTACACCTTC. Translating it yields CASSDAPQGFGYTF.

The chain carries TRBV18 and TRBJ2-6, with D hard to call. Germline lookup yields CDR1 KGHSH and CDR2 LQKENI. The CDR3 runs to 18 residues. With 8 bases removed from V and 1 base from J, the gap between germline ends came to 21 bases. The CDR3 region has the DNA TGTGCCAGCGAAGGTCTTCAGGTAGTGCTTTCTGGGGCCAACGTCCTGACTTTC. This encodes CASEGLQVVLSGANVLTF.

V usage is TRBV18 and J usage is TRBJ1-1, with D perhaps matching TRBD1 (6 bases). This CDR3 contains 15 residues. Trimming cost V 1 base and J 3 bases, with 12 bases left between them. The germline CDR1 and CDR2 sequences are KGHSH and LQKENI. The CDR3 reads CASSPRSGEDTEAFF. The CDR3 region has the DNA TGTGCCAGCTCACCACGGTCAGGGGAAGACACTGAAGCTTTCTTT.

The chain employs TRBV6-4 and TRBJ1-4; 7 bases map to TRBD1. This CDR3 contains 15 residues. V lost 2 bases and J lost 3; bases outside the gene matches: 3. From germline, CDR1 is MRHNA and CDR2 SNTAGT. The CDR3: CASSDTGQPNEKLFF. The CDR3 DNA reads TGTGCCAGCAGTGACACGGGACAGCCTAATGAAAAACTGTTTTTT.

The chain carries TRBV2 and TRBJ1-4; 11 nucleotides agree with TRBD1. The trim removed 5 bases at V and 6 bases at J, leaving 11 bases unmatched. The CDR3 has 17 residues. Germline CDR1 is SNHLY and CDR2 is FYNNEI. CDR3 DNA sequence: TGTGCCAGCAGTCACCACGGGACAGGGGGGATTGATGAAAAACTGTTTTTT. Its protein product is CASSHHGTGGIDEKLFF.

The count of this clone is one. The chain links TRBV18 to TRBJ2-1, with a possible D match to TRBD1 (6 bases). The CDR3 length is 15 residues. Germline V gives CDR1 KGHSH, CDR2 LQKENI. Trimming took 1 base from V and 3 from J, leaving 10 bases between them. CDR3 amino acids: CASSPRAGVYNEQFF. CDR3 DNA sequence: TGTGCCAGCTCACCACGGGCAGGGGTCTACAATGAGCAGTTCTTC.

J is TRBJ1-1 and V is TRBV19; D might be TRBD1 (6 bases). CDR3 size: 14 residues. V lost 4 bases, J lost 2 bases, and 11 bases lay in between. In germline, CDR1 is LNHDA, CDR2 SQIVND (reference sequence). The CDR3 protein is CASSKQGPNTEAFF. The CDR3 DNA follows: TGTGCCAGTAGTAAACAGGGCCCAAACACTGAAGCTTTCTTT.

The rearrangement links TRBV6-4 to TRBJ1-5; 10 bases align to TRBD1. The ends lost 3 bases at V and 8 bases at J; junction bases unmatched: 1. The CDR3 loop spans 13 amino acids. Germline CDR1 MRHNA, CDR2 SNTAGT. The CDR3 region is CASSEGQGKPQHF. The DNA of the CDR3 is TGTGCCAGCAGTGAGGGACAGGGGAAGCCCCAGCATTTT.

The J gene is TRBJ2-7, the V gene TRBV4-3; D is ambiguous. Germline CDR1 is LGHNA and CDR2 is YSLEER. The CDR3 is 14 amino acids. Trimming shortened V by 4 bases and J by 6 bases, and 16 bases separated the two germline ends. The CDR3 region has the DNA TGCGCCAGCAGCCCGGTAATTAAGGGTAGCGAGCAGTACTTC. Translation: CASSPVIKGSEQYF.

CDR3 sequence: CASSFIASSGNTIYF. For the CDR3, the DNA is TGTGCCAGCAGTTTTATAGCGAGCTCTGGAAACACCATATATTTT. The genes are TRBV28 and TRBJ1-3, with D unresolved. Trimming cost V 3 bases and J 0 bases, with 9 bases left between them. Looked up from germline, CDR1 is MDHEN and CDR2 is SYDVKM. This CDR3 has 15 residues.